This TCR beta chain was obtained from a study of T cells in localized non-small cell lung cancer. Study conclusions and caveats: Uninvolved adjacent lung had the highest recorded T cell clonality, with tumor below it. Increased T cell density in blood showed an association with longer overall survival.

V gave up 2 bases and J gave up 3 bases, with 19 bases separating them. The CDR3 has 18 amino acids. Germline V lookup: CDR1 SNHLY, CDR2 FYNNEI. The table came from immunoSEQ multiplex PCR; TCRdb's copy has only in-frame clones and leaves some out. The table records about 36,000 clones, roughly 89% of them present only once. As regards this clone: No antigen is known for it.

Here the sequenced sample was peripheral blood, taken before any cancer treatment. This chain uses TRBV2 with TRBJ1-4; D uncertain. The clonotype was recovered from a woman aged 40-75 years with stage I lung adenocarcinoma. The CDR3: CASSEISAFRDSNEKLFF. The CDR3 coding sequence is TGTGCCAGCAGTGAAATTTCGGCTTTCAGAGACTCTAATGAAAAACTGTTTTTT.